These 5 T cell receptor beta chains were sequenced from one sample in a study of blood T cell repertoires in COVID-19. Assay: immunoSEQ multiplex PCR; the TCRdb copy retains only in-frame clones and omits some. The table lists approximately 110,000 clones, 92% of them singletons, with around 2% in the top ten. The sample comprised peripheral blood. Source of these receptors: a man aged 50 to 60 with COVID-19, enrolled during active disease.

This clone was seen only once. The chain links TRBV5-1 to TRBJ2-5, with D unresolved. Germline V gene data show CDR1 as SGHRS and CDR2 as YFSETQ. This CDR3 is built from 12 residues. V dropped 1 base and J dropped 5 bases, with 6 bases sitting between them. The CDR3: CASSLRSETQYF. As DNA, the CDR3 is TGCGCCAGCAGCTTGAGGAGCGAGACCCAGTACTTC.

V and J are TRBV6-5 and TRBJ2-7; 9 bases fit TRBD2. Germline V gene lookup returns CDR1 MNHEY and CDR2 SVGAGI. Losses at the gene ends were 8 bases for V and 0 bases for J; bases not matched to a gene: 5. The CDR3 has 14 amino acids. The CDR3 DNA is TGTGCCAGCGCTCTAGCGGGAAGCTCCTACGAGCAGTACGTC. It translates to CASALAGSSYEQYV.

The V gene is TRBV25-1, the J gene TRBJ2-6; D not resolved. Looked up from germline, CDR1 is MGHDK and CDR2 is SYGVNS. The CDR3 contains 14 residues. Trimming stripped 2 bases from V and 0 bases from J, with 2 bases between. In nucleotides, the CDR3 is TGTGCCAGCAGTGAACACTCTGGGGCCAACGTCCTGACTTTC. It specifies CASSEHSGANVLTF.

The gene calls are TRBV4-3 and TRBJ1-4; D might be TRBD1 (5 bases). The length of the CDR3 is 15 residues. Germline CDR1 is LGHNA and CDR2 is YSLEER. Trimming took off 1 base at V and 7 bases at J, with 13 bases between the two ends. CDR3 in DNA: TGCGCCAGCAGCCAAGTGACAGCCCGAGGTGAAAAACTGTTTTTT. The encoded protein is CASSQVTARGEKLFF.

This rearrangement joins TRBV3-1 (or the pseudogene TRBV3-2) to TRBJ2-5; TRBD1 is a possible D gene (5 bases). The germline V gene encodes CDR1 LGHDT and CDR2 YNNKEL (reference sequence). V was pared by 0 bases and J by 6 bases, with 11 bases between. This CDR3 comprises 14 residues. CDR3 coding DNA: TGTGCCAGCAGCCAAGAACGCAGGGTGAAGACCCAGTACTTC. Translated: CASSQERRVKTQYF.